This TCR beta chain was found in a study of identical twins. This clonotype was seen more than once but under ten times. This CDR3 is built from 12 residues. Germline assignment: CDR1 SGHDN and CDR2 FVKESK. The V gene lost 2 bases and the J gene lost 6 bases, with 8 bases spanning the gap. TCRdb passed the 5' RACE reads through MiXCR, listing each CDR3 protein once. The data hold approximately 470,000 distinct CDR3 sequences, with around 14% observed a single time. The same sample was also studied in work on yellow fever vaccine responses in identical twins.

The material sequenced was CD4+ T cells sorted from blood. This sequence was found in a young woman in good health. This sequence joins TRBV14 and TRBJ2-7, with D perhaps assigned TRBD1 or TRBD2 (6 bases each). The CDR3 protein is CASSQKGGEQYF. In DNA form, the CDR3 reads TGTGCCAGCAGCCAAAAGGGGGGCGAGCAGTACTTC.